This T cell receptor (beta chain) stems from a study of T cell repertoires in cytomegalovirus infection. From the reads, TCRdb called clonotypes with MiXCR, one entry per CDR3 protein. Counted here are a few hundred thousand distinct CDR3 sequences, roughly 28% occurring once; the ten biggest clones make up 20%. Comment on this clonotype: Its antigen is undetermined.

This sequence originates from a human donor in good health (CMV status not recorded). Some clones in this sample may be carry-over from other donors' samples. The sequences come from cultured PBMCs, collected from culture after CMV antigen stimulation.

The CDR3 here is CASSPSADYGYTF. The CDR3 DNA follows: TGTGCCAGCTCACCATCGGCAGACTATGGCTACACCTTC. This rearrangement joins TRBV18 to TRBJ1-2, with D hard to call. The V gene's germline CDR1 is KGHSH and CDR2 LQKENI. Trimming left V 2 bases short and J 3 bases short, with 7 bases between. CDR3 length: 13 amino acids.